This T cell receptor beta chain came from a study of T cell responses to AZD1222 COVID-19 vaccine. The study's findings and limits: At 160-218 and 743-854, vaccine-associated CD4 TCRs were dominant, and they spanned spike. Per reports, nearly half of all spike-specific TCRs target regions that are unmutated in variants. Clonal diversity was possibly underestimated, and white British individuals and females predominated among donors.

This CDR3 is built from 13 residues. Germline V gene data show CDR1 as MNHEY and CDR2 as SMNVEV (reference sequence). V was clipped by 7 bases and J by 4 bases, with 11 bases between them. Samples with a second dose at about 4 or about 12 weeks were pooled together. Assay used: immunoSEQ multiplex PCR; TCRdb lists only in-frame clones, some missing. The data hold fewer than 200,000 clones, with approximately 90% observed a single time. A word on this clone: Antigen unknown.

The chain recombines TRBV27 with TRBJ1-5; no clear D gene. This sequence originates from an adult who received the AZD1222 COVID-19 vaccine. This specimen was peripheral blood, taken 28 days after the second AZD1222 dose. The CDR3 sequence: CASKDPGNQPQHF. CDR3 sequence (DNA): TGTGCCAGCAAAGACCCCGGGAATCAGCCCCAGCATTTT.